Below are 23 T cell receptor beta chains sequenced from a single sample in a study of blood T cell repertoires in COVID-19. The data were produced by immunoSEQ multiplex PCR, yet TCRdb's version contains in-frame clones alone and is incomplete. The repertoire holds roughly 200,000 clones, with 84% as singletons. Sequencing used peripheral blood. These receptors were obtained from a human donor in a cohort sampled during active COVID-19.

This chain connects TRBV15 to TRBJ1-4; D might be TRBD1 (5 bases). The CDR3 has 15 amino acids. Trimming removed 0 bases at V and 5 bases at J, with 10 bases between. Germline CDR1 and CDR2: LNHNV and YYDKDF (reference sequence). CDR3 protein: CATSREGLPNEKLFF. Written as DNA, the CDR3 is TGTGCCACCAGCAGAGAGGGACTCCCGAATGAAAAACTGTTTTTT.

V is TRBV15 and J is TRBJ2-2, with TRBD2 identical over 10 bases. Per the germline V gene, CDR1 is LNHNV and CDR2 is YYDKDF (reference sequence). The CDR3 has 18 residues. V lost 1 base to trimming and J lost 0 bases; unmatched junction nucleotides: 5. For the CDR3, the DNA is TGTGCCACCAGCAGAGGGAGTAGCGGGGGGACGAACACCGGGGAGCTGTTTTTT. It codes for CATSRGSSGGTNTGELFF.

The chain uses TRBV27 and TRBJ2-7; 8 positions match TRBD1. Germline V gives CDR1 MNHEY, CDR2 SMNVEV (reference sequence). The CDR3 has 12 amino acids. Trimming cost V 7 bases and J 9 bases; bases outside gene matches: 8. The CDR3: CASTSPGGGQYF. The CDR3 nucleotides are TGTGCCAGCACCTCGCCAGGGGGCGGGCAGTACTTC.

This clone was seen more than once but under ten times. The chain has TRBV7-9 and TRBJ1-1; D is possibly TRBD1 (6 bases). V dropped 1 base and J dropped 9 bases, with 12 bases sitting between them. Germline CDR1 SEHNR, CDR2 FQNEAQ (reference sequence). There are 13 residues in the CDR3. The CDR3 spells CASSLDGQSKAFF. In nucleotides, the CDR3 is TGTGCCAGCAGCTTAGATGGACAGTCTAAAGCTTTCTTT.

The chain employs TRBV5-5 and TRBJ1-2; possible D gene TRBD1, 6 bases. CDR1 and CDR2 from the germline V gene are SGHKS and YYEKEE (reference sequence). The CDR3 consists of 15 residues. Trimming removed 0 bases at V and 1 base at J, with 10 bases between. The CDR3 is CASSLAGVGNYGYTF. For the CDR3, the DNA is TGTGCCAGCAGCTTGGCAGGGGTGGGTAACTATGGCTACACCTTC. The whole variable domain, filled in from reference TRBV5-5 and TRBJ1-2, reads DAGVTQSPTHLIKTRGQQVTLRCSPISGHKSVSWYQQVLGQGPQFIFQYYEKEERGRGNFPDRFSARQFPNYSSELNVNALLLGDSALYLCASSLAGVGNYGYTFGSGTRLTVV.

This CDR3 reads CATRGPTATNEKLFF. The CDR3 region has the DNA TGTGCCACGAGAGGGCCTACAGCCACTAATGAAAAACTGTTTTTT. V is TRBV28 and J is TRBJ1-4, with D unclear. This CDR3 is built from 15 residues. Germline V gene sequence: CDR1 MDHEN, CDR2 SYDVKM. Deletions cut 10 bases from V and 2 bases from J, with 17 bases between.

The rearrangement joins TRBV27 to TRBJ2-1, with 8 nucleotides matching TRBD2. The CDR3 has 13 amino acids. Germline assignment: CDR1 MNHEY and CDR2 SMNVEV (reference sequence). With V trimmed by 6 bases and J by 10 bases, 8 bases remained unmatched. CDR3: CASSVGGGREQFF. The CDR3 DNA reads as TGTGCCAGCAGCGTCGGGGGGGGACGAGAGCAGTTCTTC.

This rearrangement joins TRBV5-1 to TRBJ2-7; 14 bases match TRBD2. Trimming cost V 5 bases and J 6 bases; bases outside gene matches: 7. Germline lookup yields CDR1 SGHRS and CDR2 YFSETQ. CDR3 length equals 15 residues. The CDR3 sequence: CASRGTSGSMGEQYF. In DNA form, the CDR3 reads TGCGCCAGCAGGGGGACTAGCGGGAGTATGGGCGAGCAGTACTTC.

This clone was detected only once. The junction does not match germline at one end; this may be a read error. This chain uses TRBV9 with TRBJ1-1; possibly TRBD1 for D (6 bases). CDR1 is SGDLS, CDR2 YYNGEE, per germline. This CDR3 has 13 amino acids. CDR3 sequence (DNA): TGTGCCAGCAGCACTCAGGGGAACATTGAAGCTTTCTTT. Residues: CASSTQGNIEAFF. Together with reference TRBV9 and TRBJ1-1, the CDR3 gives the full variable domain: DSGVTQTPKHLITATGQRVTLRCSPRSGDLSVYWYQQSLDQGLQFLIQYYNGEERAKGNILERFSAQQFPDLHSELNLSSLELGDSALYFCASSTQGNIEAFFGQGTRLTVV.

The genes are TRBV27 and TRBJ1-1; D is unclear. The germline V gene encodes CDR1 MNHEY and CDR2 SMNVEV (reference sequence). The CDR3 contains 13 residues. V was clipped by 2 bases and J by 8 bases, with 12 bases between them. This CDR3 is CASSLNGRPEAFF. The CDR3 region has the DNA TGTGCCAGCAGTTTAAATGGCAGGCCCGAAGCTTTCTTT.

This chain uses TRBV18 with TRBJ1-1; weak D call: TRBD1 (5 bases). Deletions cut 1 base from V and 5 bases from J, with 8 bases between. The CDR3 extends over 13 amino acids. Germline CDR1 KGHSH, CDR2 LQKENI. The CDR3 DNA follows: TGTGCCAGCTCACCACGCCCAGGGACTGAAGCTTTCTTT. This sequence encodes CASSPRPGTEAFF.

The chain is built from TRBV9 and TRBJ2-7; D is possibly TRBD1 (6 bases). Germline loops: CDR1 SGDLS, CDR2 YYNGEE. The V end lost 4 bases, the J end lost 6 bases, and 17 bases lay between the germline ends. This CDR3 is built from 14 residues. The CDR3 here is CASSFQQGLGEQYV. In DNA, the CDR3 is TGTGCCAGCAGCTTTCAACAGGGTCTCGGCGAGCAGTACGTC.

The chain couples TRBV4-2 to TRBJ1-6; D remains ambiguous. V shed 0 bases and J shed 9 bases, with 12 bases lying between them. The CDR3 covers 15 residues. The germline gives CDR1 LGHNA, CDR2 YNFKEQ. CDR3 sequence (DNA): TGTGCCAGCAGCCAAGATAGGCAACGCGGTTCACCCCTCCACTTT. Its protein product is CASSQDRQRGSPLHF.

This chain uses TRBV6-6 with TRBJ2-7, with D possibly matching TRBD2 (6 bases). V shed 4 bases and J shed 0 bases, with 7 bases lying between them. The CDR3 extends over 13 amino acids. CDR1 and CDR2 from the germline V gene are MNHNY and SVGAGI (reference sequence). Written as DNA, the CDR3 is TGTGCCAGCAGTTTCGGGGGCTCCTACGAGCAGTACGTC. It is translated as CASSFGGSYEQYV.

The chain combines TRBV6-6 with TRBJ1-1; a weak D match, TRBD1 (6 bases). The CDR3 is 14 amino acids. Germline CDR1 is MNHNY and CDR2 is SVGAGI (reference sequence). Trimming left V 2 bases short and J 4 bases short, with 11 bases between. The CDR3 region has the DNA TGTGCCAGCAGTTACGTCCGGGACACCACTGAAGCTTTCTTT. It translates to CASSYVRDTTEAFF.

The chain combines TRBV9 with TRBJ1-1, with 7 bases matching TRBD1. The V gene's germline CDR1 is SGDLS and CDR2 YYNGEE. CDR3 length: 14 amino acids. Trimming cost V 3 bases and J 3 bases; bases outside gene matches: 5. CDR3: CASSAQQGYTEAFF. Here the CDR3 DNA reads TGTGCCAGCAGCGCCCAACAGGGGTACACTGAAGCTTTCTTT.

V usage is TRBV6-6 and J usage is TRBJ1-2; 8 nucleotides align to TRBD1. The CDR3 extends over 16 amino acids. CDR1 and CDR2 (germline): MNHNY, SVGAGI (reference sequence). The V and J ends lost 2 bases and 0 bases, in that order; junction bases with no gene match: 5. In DNA, the CDR3 is TGTGCCAGCAGTTACCCCCAACAGGGGGCTAACTATGGCTACACCTTC. It translates to CASSYPQQGANYGYTF.

The chain couples TRBV20-1 to TRBJ2-1, with D possibly matching TRBD2 (5 bases). This CDR3 contains 14 residues. Between the trimmed V and J ends, which lost 3 bases and 3 bases, there was a span of 12 bases. Germline V CDR1 and CDR2: DFQATT, SNEGSKA (reference sequence). CDR3 amino acids: CSASMFGGYNEQFF. CDR3 nucleotides: TGCAGTGCTAGTATGTTCGGAGGCTACAATGAGCAGTTCTTC.

This clone was counted once. The chain couples TRBV9 to TRBJ2-1; D unresolved. The germline V gene has CDR1 SGDLS and CDR2 YYNGEE. V lost 0 bases and J lost 5, with 3 bases in between. The CDR3 is made up of 12 amino acids. The CDR3 DNA reads TGTGCCAGCAGCGTAGGGCACAATGAGCAGTTCTTC. Protein sequence: CASSVGHNEQFF.

The chain uses TRBV12-5 and TRBJ2-2; D is unclear. V was cut by 1 base and J by 0 bases, with 6 bases left in between. Germline V gene lookup returns CDR1 LGHNT and CDR2 FRNRAP. The CDR3 sequence is 15 residues long. In DNA form, the CDR3 reads TGTGCTAGTGGTTTGGGGGCCCCGAACACCGGGGAGCTGTTTTTT. Amino acids: CASGLGAPNTGELFF.

The chain is built from TRBV21-1 and TRBJ1-2; the D call of TRBD1 is as the table states it, not checked on the DNA. TRBV21-1 is designated a pseudogene. This CDR3 is built from 13 residues. CDR3 nucleotide sequence: TGTGCCAGCAGCGCCCGGACACCGGATGGCTACACCTTC. This encodes CASSARTPDGYTF.

This chain's CDR3 is CAIMGTGLTYGYTF. The CDR3 DNA reads as TGTGCCATCATGGGGACAGGCCTGACCTATGGCTACACCTTC. The V and J genes are TRBV10-3 and TRBJ1-2; 8 nucleotides match TRBD1. After removal of 7 bases from V and 4 bases from J, the junction contained 8 bases not matched to a gene. The CDR3 contains 14 residues. Germline V gene sequence: CDR1 ENHRY, CDR2 SYGVKD.

The genes are TRBV15 and TRBJ1-4; no firm D call. Germline CDR1 and CDR2: LNHNV and YYDKDF (reference sequence). This CDR3 spans 19 amino acids. V dropped 5 bases and J dropped 2 bases, with 24 bases sitting between them. CDR3 amino acids: CATSDGPGAWVSTNEKLFF. Written as DNA, the CDR3 is TGTGCCACCAGCGATGGTCCGGGAGCTTGGGTGTCCACTAATGAAAAACTGTTTTTT.